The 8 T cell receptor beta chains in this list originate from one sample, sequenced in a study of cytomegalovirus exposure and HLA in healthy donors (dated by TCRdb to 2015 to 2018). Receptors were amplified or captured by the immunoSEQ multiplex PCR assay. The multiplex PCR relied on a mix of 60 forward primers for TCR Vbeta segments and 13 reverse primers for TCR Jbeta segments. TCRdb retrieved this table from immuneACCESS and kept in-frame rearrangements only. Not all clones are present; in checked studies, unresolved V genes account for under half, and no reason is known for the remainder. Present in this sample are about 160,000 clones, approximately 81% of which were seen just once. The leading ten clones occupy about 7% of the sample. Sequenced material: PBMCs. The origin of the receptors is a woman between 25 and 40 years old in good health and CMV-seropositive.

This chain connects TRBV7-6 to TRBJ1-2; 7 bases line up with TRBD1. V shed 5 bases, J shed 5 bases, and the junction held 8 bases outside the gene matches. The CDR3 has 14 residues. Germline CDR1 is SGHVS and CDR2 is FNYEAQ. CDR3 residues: CASSPSTGRYGYTF. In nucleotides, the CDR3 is TGTGCCAGCAGCCCATCGACAGGGCGTTATGGCTACACCTTC.

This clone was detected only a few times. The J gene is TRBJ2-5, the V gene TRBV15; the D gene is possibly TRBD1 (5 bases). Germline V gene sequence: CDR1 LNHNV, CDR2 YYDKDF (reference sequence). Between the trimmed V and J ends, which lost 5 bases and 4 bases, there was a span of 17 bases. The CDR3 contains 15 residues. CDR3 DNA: TGTGCCACCAGCCCCCGCCGCAGGGAAGGAGAGACCCAGTACTTC. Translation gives CATSPRRREGETQYF.

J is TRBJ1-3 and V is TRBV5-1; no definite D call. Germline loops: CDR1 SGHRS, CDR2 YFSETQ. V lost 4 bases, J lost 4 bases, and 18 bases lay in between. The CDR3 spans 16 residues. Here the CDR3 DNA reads TGCGCCAGCAGCCGCGCATTGACAACGGCGGGAAACACCATATATTTT. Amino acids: CASSRALTTAGNTIYF.

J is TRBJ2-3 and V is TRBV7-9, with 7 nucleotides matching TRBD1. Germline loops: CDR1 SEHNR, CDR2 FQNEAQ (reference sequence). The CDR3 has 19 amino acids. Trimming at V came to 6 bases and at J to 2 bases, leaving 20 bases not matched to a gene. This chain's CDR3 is CASRSTKGAGVVDTDTQYF. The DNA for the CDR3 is TGTGCCAGCAGGTCAACAAAGGGGGCAGGGGTTGTAGACACAGATACGCAGTATTTT.

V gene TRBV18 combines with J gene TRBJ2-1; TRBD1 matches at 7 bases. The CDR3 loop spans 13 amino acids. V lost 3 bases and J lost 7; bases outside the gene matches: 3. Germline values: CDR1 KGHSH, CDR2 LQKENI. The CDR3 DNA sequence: TGTGCCAGCTCACCGACAGGGCCAAATGAGCAGTTCTTC. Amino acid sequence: CASSPTGPNEQFF.

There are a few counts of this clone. CDR3 DNA sequence: TGCGCCAGCAGTGACAGGGGTGGCTACAATGAGCAGTTCTTC. This sequence encodes CASSDRGGYNEQFF. V gene TRBV10-2 combines with J gene TRBJ2-1, with D tentatively TRBD1 (6 bases). There are 14 residues in the CDR3. Germline CDR1 WSHSY, CDR2 SAAADI. Trimming left V 3 bases short and J 3 bases short, with 9 bases between.

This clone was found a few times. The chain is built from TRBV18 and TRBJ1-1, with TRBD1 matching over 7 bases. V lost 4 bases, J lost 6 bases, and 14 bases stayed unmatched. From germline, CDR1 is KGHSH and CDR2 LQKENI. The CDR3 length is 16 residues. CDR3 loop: CASSLSLQGMRSEAFF. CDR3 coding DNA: TGTGCCAGCTCACTATCCTTACAGGGGATGAGATCTGAAGCTTTCTTT.

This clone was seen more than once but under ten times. CDR3 sequence (DNA): TGTGCCATCGCCTCGGGACAGTTCTACGAGCAGTACTTC. It codes for CAIASGQFYEQYF. V gene TRBV10-3 combines with J gene TRBJ2-7, with 7 nucleotides matching TRBD1. The CDR3 runs to 13 residues. J was trimmed by 3 bases and V by 8 bases; bases with no gene match: 7. The V gene's germline CDR1 is ENHRY and CDR2 SYGVKD.